This T cell receptor (beta chain) was captured by sequencing in a study of shared clonotypes between healthy human individuals. Libraries were prepared by immunoSEQ multiplex PCR; TCRdb keeps only in-frame clonotypes and omits some of them. The table includes about 2.4 million clones, approximately 92% detected once. The V gene end was trimmed by 5 bases and the J gene end by 8 bases; junction bases not matched to a gene: 3. Germline V gives CDR1 SNHLY, CDR2 FYNNEI. This CDR3 is 12 amino acids long. To note about this clone: This sample also contains other DNA sequences that code for the same CDR3.

The sequence was collected from a man in his late teens or twenties in good health. Sequences were obtained from naive CD4+ T cells sorted from blood. Indicated subset: CD45RA+ positively selected. V and J are TRBV2 and TRBJ1-2, with 9 bases lining up with TRBD1. CDR3 sequence reads: CASSPQGAGYTF. The CDR3 nucleotides are TGTGCCAGCAGTCCACAGGGGGCCGGCTACACCTTC.